The 20 T cell receptor beta chains below were found in one sample sequenced in a study of cytomegalovirus exposure and HLA in healthy donors. A multiplex PCR was run with 60 Vbeta primers and 13 Jbeta primers. Profiled with immunoSEQ multiplex PCR; TCRdb holds only in-frame clones, not every one. The data contain some 50,000 clones, 72% of them singletons. Source material: PBMCs. The receptors originated from a woman in her forties or fifties in good health and CMV-seropositive.

This clone turned up a few times. The chain carries TRBV21-1 and TRBJ2-1; the table's TRBD1 call for D was not verified on the DNA. TRBV21-1 is termed a pseudogene. The CDR3 sequence is 19 residues long. The CDR3 nucleotides are TGTGCCAGCACGCCTTCGACAGGGAGATTCGGAAGCTCCTACAATGAGCAGTTCTTC. This translates into CASTPSTGRFGSSYNEQFF.

This clone has just a few counts. This chain uses TRBV28 with TRBJ1-5, with 7 nucleotides matching TRBD1. The V gene's germline CDR1 is MDHEN and CDR2 SYDVKM. Trimming at V came to 5 bases and at J to 0 bases, leaving 10 bases not matched to a gene. The CDR3 is made up of 17 amino acids. DNA of the CDR3: TGTGCCAGCAGTCGAAGACAGGGATCATATAGCAATCAGCCCCAGCATTTT. Translated: CASSRRQGSYSNQPQHF.

The chain combines TRBV2 with TRBJ2-7; tentative D call: TRBD2 (6 bases). The CDR3 is 12 amino acids. Germline CDR1 reads SNHLY; CDR2 reads FYNNEI. Between the trimmed V and J ends, which lost 7 bases and 5 bases, there was a span of 12 bases. Written as DNA, the CDR3 is TGTGCCAGCAACGGGGGTTCCCACGAGCAGTACTTC. It is translated as CASNGGSHEQYF.

This chain uses TRBV6-6 with TRBJ1-1, with TRBD1 matching over 7 bases. CDR1 is MNHNY and CDR2 is SVGAGI in the germline V gene (reference sequence). V lost 6 bases and J lost 6; bases outside the gene matches: 4. The CDR3 is made up of 12 amino acids. This CDR3 reads CASRQDRPEAFF. CDR3 DNA sequence: TGTGCCAGCAGACAGGACAGGCCTGAAGCTTTCTTT.

The chain employs TRBV12-5 and TRBJ2-2, with no clear D. This CDR3 comprises 12 residues. V was clipped by 0 bases and J by 8 bases, with 4 bases between them. CDR1 and CDR2 (germline): LGHNT, FRNRAP. The CDR3 spells CASGLVQGELFF. CDR3 bases: TGTGCTAGTGGTTTGGTACAGGGGGAGCTGTTTTTT.

V and J are TRBV11-3 and TRBJ1-2; tentative D call: TRBD1 (5 bases). V shed 2 bases and J shed 7 bases, with 17 bases lying between them. CDR1 is SGHNT and CDR2 is YENEEA in the germline V gene. The CDR3 length is 15 residues. The CDR3 protein is CASSLRAGPWCGYTF. The CDR3 DNA is TGTGCCAGCAGCTTAAGGGCAGGGCCGTGGTGTGGCTACACCTTC.

V is TRBV27 and J is TRBJ2-2; 13 bases line up with TRBD2. Germline V gene sequence: CDR1 MNHEY, CDR2 SMNVEV (reference sequence). CDR3 length: 21 amino acids. After removal of 2 bases from V and 4 bases from J, the junction contained 16 bases not matched to a gene. This CDR3 is CASSLRVLGLAGVRGTGELFF. In nucleotides, the CDR3 is TGTGCCAGCAGTTTACGAGTTCTCGGACTAGCGGGAGTTAGAGGCACCGGGGAGCTGTTTTTT.

In DNA form, the CDR3 reads TGTGCCAGCAGCACAGCCCGCAGGGGGAGGAATGAGCAGTTCTTC. It specifies CASSTARRGRNEQFF. The rearrangement links TRBV5-6 to TRBJ2-1, with a weak D call TRBD1 (7 bases). Trimming pared 4 bases from V and 7 bases from J, leaving 18 bases between. This CDR3 has 15 residues. Germline CDR1 is SGHDT and CDR2 is YYEEEE. Together with reference TRBV5-6 and TRBJ2-1, the CDR3 gives the full variable domain: DAGVTQSPTHLIKTRGQQVTLRCSPKSGHDTVSWYQQALGQGPQFIFQYYEEEERQRGNFPDRFSGHQFPNYSSELNVNALLLGDSALYLCASSTARRGRNEQFFGPGTRLTVL.

This clone was detected only a few times. The chain carries TRBV29-1 and TRBJ1-5; TRBD1 agrees at 7 bases. CDR1 is SQVTM and CDR2 is ANQGSEA in the germline V gene. The CDR3 spans 14 residues. Germline trimming cut 5 bases from V and 4 bases from J; bases unmatched to any gene: 8. This CDR3 reads CSVKGRGENQPQHF. The CDR3 DNA reads as TGCAGCGTTAAGGGCAGGGGGGAAAATCAGCCCCAGCATTTT. The full variable domain, completed using reference TRBV29-1 and TRBJ1-5, is SAVISQKPSRDICQRGTSLTIQCQVDSQVTMMFWYRQQPGQSLTLIATANQGSEATYESGFVIDKFPISRPNLTFSTLTVSNMSPEDSSIYLCSVKGRGENQPQHFGDGTRLSIL.

J is TRBJ1-5 and V is TRBV2, with TRBD1 matching 8 bases. After removal of 6 bases from V and 1 base from J, the junction contained 8 bases not matched to a gene. Germline CDR1 reads SNHLY; CDR2 reads FYNNEI. This CDR3 is built from 16 residues. The CDR3 DNA sequence: TGTGCCAGCAGCTCTGACAGGGGAAAGAGCAATCAGCCCCAGCATTTT. It yields the protein CASSSDRGKSNQPQHF.

This clone was counted between two and nine times. The V and J genes are TRBV6-6 and TRBJ1-5, with D unresolved. Germline-derived CDR1 and CDR2 are MNHNY and SVGAGI (reference sequence). The CDR3 contains 15 residues. V was shortened by 2 bases and J by 5 bases, with 13 bases between the two germline ends. CDR3 nucleotide sequence: TGTGCCAGCAGTTACAGCGTGGCGGGGTATCAGCCCCAGCATTTT. Translated: CASSYSVAGYQPQHF.

The chain employs TRBV19 and TRBJ2-3; tentatively, D is TRBD2 (6 bases). The V and J ends lost 6 bases and 4 bases respectively, with 26 bases between them. This CDR3 contains 18 residues. CDR1 and CDR2 (germline): LNHDA, SQIVND (reference sequence). This CDR3 is CASSHTPIWSSGADTQYF. The CDR3 DNA reads TGTGCCAGTAGCCATACCCCCATTTGGAGTAGCGGCGCAGATACGCAGTATTTT.

This clone was detected only once. The genes are TRBV4-2 and TRBJ2-2, with TRBD2 matching 14 bases. Trimming removed 3 bases from V and 4 bases from J; junction bases left unmatched: 4. Germline CDR1 reads LGHNA; CDR2 reads YNFKEQ. The CDR3 runs to 17 residues. CDR3 coding DNA: TGTGCCAGCAGCCAGACTAGCGGGAGGGCCGGCACCGGGGAGCTGTTTTTT. Protein product: CASSQTSGRAGTGELFF.

The chain joins TRBV4-1 to TRBJ1-2; a possible D gene is TRBD1 (5 bases). Germline V gene lookup returns CDR1 MGHRA and CDR2 YSYEKL. V was pared by 0 bases and J by 4 bases, with 18 bases between. CDR3 length equals 17 residues. The CDR3 DNA reads as TGCGCCAGCAGCCAAGATCAAGGGCAGGGTGAATTCTATGGCTACACCTTC. This sequence encodes CASSQDQGQGEFYGYTF.

This sequence joins TRBV7-8 and TRBJ1-5, with a weak D call TRBD1 (5 bases). Germline CDR1 reads SGHVS; CDR2 reads FQNEAQ. The CDR3 loop spans 15 amino acids. Trimming removed 2 bases from V and 3 bases from J, with 11 bases in between. CDR3 nucleotides: TGTGCCAGCAGCTTAAGTTCGGGGGTCAATCAGCCCCAGCATTTT. Translated: CASSLSSGVNQPQHF.

This clone was recorded only once. V usage is TRBV6-1 and J usage is TRBJ2-5, with 7 positions matching TRBD1. The end of the DNA aligns better with TRBJ2-7, so the J call may be wrong. CDR1 is MNHNS, CDR2 SASEGT, per germline. The CDR3 covers 13 residues. The CDR3 bases are TGTGCCAGCAGAGGGGGCGGTTTTTACGAGCAGTACTTC. Residues: CASRGGGFYEQYF.

The DNA for the CDR3 is TGTGCCAGCTCACCACCTGCCCCGGGACAGGGGTCCTACGAGCAGTACTTC. This encodes CASSPPAPGQGSYEQYF. The genes are TRBV18 and TRBJ2-7; 10 nucleotides agree with TRBD1. The junction had 6 bases not matched to a gene; V was cut back by 0 bases and J by 1 base. This CDR3 region has 17 residues. Per the germline V gene, CDR1 is KGHSH and CDR2 is LQKENI.

This chain uses TRBV4-1 with TRBJ2-3, with TRBD2 matching 11 bases. The CDR3 runs to 19 residues. Per the germline V gene, CDR1 is MGHRA and CDR2 is YSYEKL. V lost 1 base, J lost 5 bases, and 14 bases stayed unmatched. The CDR3 sequence: CASSQVVGTLAGGIDTQYF. CDR3 bases: TGCGCCAGCAGCCAAGTAGTCGGTACGCTAGCGGGGGGCATAGATACGCAGTATTTT.

V gene TRBV29-1 combines with J gene TRBJ2-5, with TRBD1 matching 8 bases. V trimming: 5 bases; J trimming: 5 bases; junction bases outside the gene matches: 13. The CDR3 covers 15 residues. Germline V gene sequence: CDR1 SQVTM, CDR2 ANQGSEA. The chain's CDR3 is CSVPRTGSIRETQYF. For the CDR3, the DNA is TGCAGCGTTCCCCGGACAGGGTCAATTCGCGAGACCCAGTACTTC. The full variable domain, its missing parts supplied by reference TRBV29-1 and TRBJ2-5, is SAVISQKPSRDICQRGTSLTIQCQVDSQVTMMFWYRQQPGQSLTLIATANQGSEATYESGFVIDKFPISRPNLTFSTLTVSNMSPEDSSIYLCSVPRTGSIRETQYFGPGTRLLVL.

This rearrangement joins TRBV9 to TRBJ2-1, with 7 bases matching TRBD2. In germline, CDR1 is SGDLS, CDR2 YYNGEE. The CDR3 spans 15 residues. The V segment lost 0 bases and the J segment 4 bases; nucleotides outside the gene matches: 4. CDR3 in DNA: TGTGCCAGCAGCGTAGAGGCTAGCGGTTACAATGAGCAGTTCTTC. The encoded protein is CASSVEASGYNEQFF.